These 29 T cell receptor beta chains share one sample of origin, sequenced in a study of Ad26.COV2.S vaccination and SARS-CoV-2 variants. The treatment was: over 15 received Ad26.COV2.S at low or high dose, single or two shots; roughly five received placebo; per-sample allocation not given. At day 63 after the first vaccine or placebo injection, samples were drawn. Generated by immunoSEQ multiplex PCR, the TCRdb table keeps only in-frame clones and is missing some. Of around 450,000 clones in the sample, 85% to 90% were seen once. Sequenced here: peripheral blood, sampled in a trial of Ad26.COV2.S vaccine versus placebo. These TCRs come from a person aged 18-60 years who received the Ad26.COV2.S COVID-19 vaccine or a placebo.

CDR3 DNA sequence: TGTGCCAGCTCGGAGACTAGGGACACCGGGGAGCTGTTTTTT. It codes for CASSETRDTGELFF. The rearrangement joins TRBV18 to TRBJ2-2; tentatively, D is TRBD2 (6 bases). The CDR3 has 14 amino acids. V was pared by 6 bases and J by 3 bases, with 11 bases between. Germline values: CDR1 KGHSH, CDR2 LQKENI.

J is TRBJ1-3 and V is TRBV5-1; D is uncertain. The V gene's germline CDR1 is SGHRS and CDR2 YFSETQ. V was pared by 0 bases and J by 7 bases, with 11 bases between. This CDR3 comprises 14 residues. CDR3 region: CASSLEGFWNTIYF. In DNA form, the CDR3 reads TGCGCCAGCAGCTTGGAGGGATTTTGGAACACCATATATTTT.

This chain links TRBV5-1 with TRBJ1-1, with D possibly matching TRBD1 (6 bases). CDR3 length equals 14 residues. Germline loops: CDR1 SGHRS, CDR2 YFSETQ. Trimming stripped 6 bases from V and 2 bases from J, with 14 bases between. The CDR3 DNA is TGCGCCAGCACCGGAGGGGGGGATAACACTGAAGCTTTCTTT. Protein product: CASTGGGDNTEAFF.

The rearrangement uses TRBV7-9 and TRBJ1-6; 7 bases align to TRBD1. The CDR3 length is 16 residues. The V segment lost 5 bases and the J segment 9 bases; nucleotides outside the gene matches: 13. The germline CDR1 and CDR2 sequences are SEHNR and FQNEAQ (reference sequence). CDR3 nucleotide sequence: TGTGCCAGCAGCGCCACTCTGGGGCAGGGGGTTTCACCCCTCCACTTT. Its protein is CASSATLGQGVSPLHF.

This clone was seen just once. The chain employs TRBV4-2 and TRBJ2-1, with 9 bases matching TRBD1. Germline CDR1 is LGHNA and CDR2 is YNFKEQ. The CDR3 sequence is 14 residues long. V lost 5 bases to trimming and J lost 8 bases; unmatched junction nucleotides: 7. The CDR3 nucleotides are TGTGCCAGCAGCGTGGGACAGGGTGGGGATGAGCAGTTCTTC. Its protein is CASSVGQGGDEQFF.

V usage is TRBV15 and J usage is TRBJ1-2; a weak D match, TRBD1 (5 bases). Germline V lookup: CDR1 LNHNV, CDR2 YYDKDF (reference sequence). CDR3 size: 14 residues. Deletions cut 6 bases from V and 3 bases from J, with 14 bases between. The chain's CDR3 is CATRGTALDYGYTF. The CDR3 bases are TGTGCCACCAGGGGGACCGCTCTTGACTATGGCTACACCTTC.

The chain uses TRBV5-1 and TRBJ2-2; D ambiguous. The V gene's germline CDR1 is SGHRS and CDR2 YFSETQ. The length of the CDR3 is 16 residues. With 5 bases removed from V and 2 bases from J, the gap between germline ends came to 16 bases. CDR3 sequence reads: CASRVGSTTNTGELFF. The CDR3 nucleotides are TGCGCCAGCAGAGTGGGTTCCACTACTAACACCGGGGAGCTGTTTTTT.

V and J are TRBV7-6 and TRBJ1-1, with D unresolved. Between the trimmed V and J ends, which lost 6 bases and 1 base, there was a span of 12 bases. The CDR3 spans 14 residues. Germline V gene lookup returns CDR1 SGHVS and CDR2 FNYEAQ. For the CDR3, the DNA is TGTGCCAGCAGTCTTCAGAGTTGGAACACTGAAGCTTTCTTT. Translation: CASSLQSWNTEAFF.

The CDR3 DNA is TGTGCCAGCAGTGGGACTACCCATAGCGGGGAGCTGTTTTTT. Translated, it gives CASSGTTHSGELFF. The chain carries TRBV2 and TRBJ2-2; D may be TRBD2 (6 bases). The CDR3 spans 14 residues. The germline gives CDR1 SNHLY, CDR2 FYNNEI. Deletions cut 4 bases from V and 7 bases from J, with 13 bases between.

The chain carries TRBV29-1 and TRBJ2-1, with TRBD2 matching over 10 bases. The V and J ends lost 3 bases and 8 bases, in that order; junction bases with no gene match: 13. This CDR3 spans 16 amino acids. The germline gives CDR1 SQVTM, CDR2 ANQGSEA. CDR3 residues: CSVDKSGRAPTDEQFF. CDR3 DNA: TGCAGCGTTGACAAGAGCGGGAGGGCCCCAACCGATGAGCAGTTCTTC.

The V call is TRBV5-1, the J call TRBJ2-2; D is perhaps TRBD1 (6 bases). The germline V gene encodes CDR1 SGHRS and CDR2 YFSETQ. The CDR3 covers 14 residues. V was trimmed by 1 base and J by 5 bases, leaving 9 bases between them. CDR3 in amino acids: CASSLHRVTGELFF. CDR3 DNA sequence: TGCGCCAGCAGCTTGCACAGGGTGACCGGGGAGCTGTTTTTT.

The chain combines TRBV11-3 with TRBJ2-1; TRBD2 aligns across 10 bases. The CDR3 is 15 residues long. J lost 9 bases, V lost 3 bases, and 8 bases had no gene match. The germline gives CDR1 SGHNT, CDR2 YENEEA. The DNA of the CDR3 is TGTGCCAGCAGCTTCTCCGGGACTAGCGTGGGTGAGCAGTTCTTC. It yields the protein CASSFSGTSVGEQFF.

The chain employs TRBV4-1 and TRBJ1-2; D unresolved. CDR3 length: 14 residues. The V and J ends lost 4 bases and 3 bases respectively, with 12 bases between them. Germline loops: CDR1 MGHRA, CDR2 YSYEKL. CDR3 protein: CASSRSGIDYGYTF. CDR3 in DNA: TGCGCCAGCAGCCGGAGTGGAATCGACTATGGCTACACCTTC.

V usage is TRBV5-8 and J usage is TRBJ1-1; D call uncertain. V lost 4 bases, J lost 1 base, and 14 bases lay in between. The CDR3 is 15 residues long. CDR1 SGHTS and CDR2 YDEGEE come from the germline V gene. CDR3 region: CASSPLGGGNTEAFF. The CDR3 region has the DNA TGTGCCAGCAGCCCTCTCGGCGGCGGGAACACTGAAGCTTTCTTT.

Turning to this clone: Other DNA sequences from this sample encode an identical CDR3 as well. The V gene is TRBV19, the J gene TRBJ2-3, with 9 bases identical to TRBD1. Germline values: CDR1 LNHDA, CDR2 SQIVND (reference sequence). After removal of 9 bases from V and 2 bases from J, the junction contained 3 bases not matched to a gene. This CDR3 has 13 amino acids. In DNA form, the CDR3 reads TGTGCCAGCAGGGACAGGGCCACAGATACGCAGTATTTT. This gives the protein CASRDRATDTQYF. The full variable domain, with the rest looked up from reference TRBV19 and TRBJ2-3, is DGGITQSPKYLFRKEGQNVTLSCEQNLNHDAMYWYRQDPGQGLRLIYYSQIVNDFQKGDIAEGYSVSREKKESFPLTVTSAQKNPTAFYLCASRDRATDTQYFGPGTRLTVL.

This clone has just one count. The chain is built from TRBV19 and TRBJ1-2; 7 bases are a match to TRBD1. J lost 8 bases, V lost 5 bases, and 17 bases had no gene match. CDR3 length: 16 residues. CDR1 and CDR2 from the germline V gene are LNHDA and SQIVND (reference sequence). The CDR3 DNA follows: TGTGCCAGTAGTGCCCCTGGGGGACAGCGGCTCGGGGGCTACACCTTC. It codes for CASSAPGGQRLGGYTF.

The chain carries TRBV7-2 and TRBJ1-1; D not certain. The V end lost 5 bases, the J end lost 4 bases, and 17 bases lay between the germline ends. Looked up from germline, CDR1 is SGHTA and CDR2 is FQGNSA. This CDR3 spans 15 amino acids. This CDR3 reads CASSLDSVAGTEAFF. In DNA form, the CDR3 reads TGTGCCAGCAGCCTAGATTCGGTGGCCGGCACTGAAGCTTTCTTT.

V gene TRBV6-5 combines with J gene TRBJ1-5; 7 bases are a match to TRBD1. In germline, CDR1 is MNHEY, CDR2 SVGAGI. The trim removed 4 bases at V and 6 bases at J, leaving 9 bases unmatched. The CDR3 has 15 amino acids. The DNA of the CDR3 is TGTGCCAGCAGTTTATCCAGGGGGTTCGGTCAGCCCCAGCATTTT. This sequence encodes CASSLSRGFGQPQHF.

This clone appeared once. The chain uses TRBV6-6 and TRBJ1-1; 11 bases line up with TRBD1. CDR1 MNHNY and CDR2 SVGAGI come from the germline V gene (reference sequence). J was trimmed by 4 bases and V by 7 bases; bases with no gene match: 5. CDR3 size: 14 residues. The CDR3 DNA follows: TGTGCCAGCAAGGACAGGGGGCGCCCCACTGAAGCTTTCTTT. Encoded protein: CASKDRGRPTEAFF.

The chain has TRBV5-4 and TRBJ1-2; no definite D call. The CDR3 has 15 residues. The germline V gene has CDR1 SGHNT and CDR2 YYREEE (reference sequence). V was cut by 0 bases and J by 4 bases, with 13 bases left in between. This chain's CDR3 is CASSLAKEGTYGYTF. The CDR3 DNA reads TGTGCCAGCAGCTTGGCCAAAGAGGGAACCTATGGCTACACCTTC. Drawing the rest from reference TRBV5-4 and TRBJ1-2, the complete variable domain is ETGVTQSPTHLIKTRGQQVTLRCSSQSGHNTVSWYQQALGQGPQFIFQYYREEENGRGNFPPRFSGLQFPNYSSELNVNALELDDSALYLCASSLAKEGTYGYTFGSGTRLTVV.

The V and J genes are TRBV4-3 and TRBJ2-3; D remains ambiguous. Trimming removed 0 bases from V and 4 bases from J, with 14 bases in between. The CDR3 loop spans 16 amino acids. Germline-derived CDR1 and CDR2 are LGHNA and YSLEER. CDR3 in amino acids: CASSQETSLHSDTQYF. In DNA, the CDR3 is TGCGCCAGCAGCCAAGAGACGTCCCTACATTCAGATACGCAGTATTTT.

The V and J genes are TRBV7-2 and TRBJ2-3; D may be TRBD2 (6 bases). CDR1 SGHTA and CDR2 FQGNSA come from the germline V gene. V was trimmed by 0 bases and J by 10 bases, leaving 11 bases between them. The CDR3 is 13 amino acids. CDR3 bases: TGTGCCAGCAGCTTAGCGAGGACGGGGGCGCAGTATTTT. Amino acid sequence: CASSLARTGAQYF. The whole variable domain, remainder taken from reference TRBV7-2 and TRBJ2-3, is GAGVSQSPSNKVTEKGKDVELRCDPISGHTALYWYRQSLGQGLEFLIYFQGNSAPDKSGLPSDRFSAERTGGSVSTLTIQRTQQEDSAVYLCASSLARTGAQYFGPGTRLTVL.

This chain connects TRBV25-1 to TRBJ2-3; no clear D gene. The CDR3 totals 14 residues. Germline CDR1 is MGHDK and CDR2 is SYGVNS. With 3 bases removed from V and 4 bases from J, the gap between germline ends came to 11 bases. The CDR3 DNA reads TGTGCCAGCAGTGACCCCCAGCGATCAGATACGCAGTATTTT. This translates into CASSDPQRSDTQYF.

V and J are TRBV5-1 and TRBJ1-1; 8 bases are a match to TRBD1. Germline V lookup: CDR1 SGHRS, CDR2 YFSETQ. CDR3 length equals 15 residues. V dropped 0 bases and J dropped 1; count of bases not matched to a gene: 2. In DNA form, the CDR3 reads TGCGCCAGCAGCTTGGACAGGGGGAAGAACACTGAAGCTTTCTTT. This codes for CASSLDRGKNTEAFF.

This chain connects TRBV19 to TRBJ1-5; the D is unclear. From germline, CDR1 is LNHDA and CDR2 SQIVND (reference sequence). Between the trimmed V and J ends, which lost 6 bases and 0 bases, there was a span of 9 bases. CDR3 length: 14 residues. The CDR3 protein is CASRKGLSNQPQHF. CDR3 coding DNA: TGTGCCAGTAGAAAGGGCCTTAGCAATCAGCCCCAGCATTTT.

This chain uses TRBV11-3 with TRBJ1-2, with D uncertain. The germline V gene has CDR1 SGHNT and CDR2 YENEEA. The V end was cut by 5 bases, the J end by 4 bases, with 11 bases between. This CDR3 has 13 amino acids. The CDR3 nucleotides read TGTGCCAGCAGCCCCGGGCGGAGCTATGGCTACACCTTC. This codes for CASSPGRSYGYTF.

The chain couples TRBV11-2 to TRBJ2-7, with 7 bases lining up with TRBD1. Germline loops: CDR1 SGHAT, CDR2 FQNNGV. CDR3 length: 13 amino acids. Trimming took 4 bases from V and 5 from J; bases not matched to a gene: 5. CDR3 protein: CASSWDSLDEQYF. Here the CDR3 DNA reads TGTGCCAGCAGCTGGGACAGTCTCGACGAGCAGTACTTC.

CDR3 nucleotide sequence: TGTGCCAGCAGCGCCCAGACACGCGTCTCTGGGGCCAACGTCCTGACTTTC. Translated, it gives CASSAQTRVSGANVLTF. The chain is built from TRBV7-2 and TRBJ2-6; no clear D. CDR1 SGHTA and CDR2 FQGNSA come from the germline V gene. CDR3 size: 17 residues. Trimming stripped 5 bases from V and 0 bases from J, with 14 bases between.

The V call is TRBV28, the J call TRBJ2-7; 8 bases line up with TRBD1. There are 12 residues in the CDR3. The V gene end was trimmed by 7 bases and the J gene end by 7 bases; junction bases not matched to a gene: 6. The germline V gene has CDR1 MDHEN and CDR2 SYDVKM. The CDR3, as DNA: TGTGCCAGCACGGACAGGGCTAGTGAGCAGTACTTC. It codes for CASTDRASEQYF.